One TCR beta chain is described in this entry. The CDR3 consists of 14 residues. V shed 3 bases and J shed 10 bases, with 15 bases lying between them. Germline V lookup: CDR1 MNHEY, CDR2 SVGEGT. This specimen belongs to a study of T-cell reconstitution after alpha-beta-depleted transplantation in children. As it was prepared, the TCRbeta library received unique molecular identifiers. TCRdb re-analysed the PCR reads in MiXCR, keeping a single row per CDR3 protein. The sample shows some 400,000 distinct CDR3 sequences, roughly 20% of them seen only once. Sequenced material: PBMCs from the stem cell graft donor, taken from the stem cell graft. This clonotype was obtained from a human donor who donated a stem cell graft to a child with acute myeloid leukemia. The chain carries TRBV6-2 or TRBV6-3 and TRBJ1-4; D call uncertain. In nucleotides, the CDR3 is TGTGCCAGCAGTTATGGGCGGCATGAAGGAAAACTGTTTTTT. It is translated as CASSYGRHEGKLFF.